Listed below are T cell receptor beta chains from one sample, sequenced in a study of T cells in Graves' hyperthyroidism and ophthalmopathy. TCRdb reprocessed the multiplex PCR reads with MiXCR, giving one entry per CDR3 protein. Among around 450,000 distinct CDR3 sequences listed, 12% to 15% were seen once. The sample comprised blood. The receptor set was obtained from a woman aged 18-29 years with Graves' hyperthyroidism. CDR3s include the opening cysteine and the closing phenylalanine or tryptophan. Fields, in order: D gene, V gene, clone size, J gene, CDR3 protein, CDR3 DNA. The D gene is left open where the match is weak. Clone size, where shown, is once, few, many, or a class for clones that have expanded.

>TRBD2|TRBV5-1|-|TRBJ2-2
CASSQEGTTTGELFF
TGCGCCAGCAGCCAAGAGGGGACTACGACCGGGGAGCTGTTTTTT
>-|TRBV18|many|TRBJ2-3
CASSPPPPDTQYF
TGTGCCAGCTCACCTCCCCCGCCAGATACGCAGTATTTT
>-|TRBV5-1|many|TRBJ2-2
CASRGVDTGELFF
TGCGCCAGCAGGGGCGTCGACACCGGGGAGCTGTTTTTT
>TRBD2|TRBV5-1|many|TRBJ2-7
CASSTAGGLSYEQYF
TGCGCCAGCAGCACTGCGGGAGGTCTCTCCTACGAGCAGTACTTC
>-|TRBV20-1|many|TRBJ2-3
CSALSSSTDTQYF
TGCAGTGCTCTAAGTTCTAGCACAGATACGCAGTATTTT
>-|TRBV11-2|many|TRBJ2-5
CASSPADGKETQYF
TGTGCCAGCAGCCCAGCCGACGGTAAAGAGACCCAGTACTTC
>TRBD2|TRBV5-4|-|TRBJ2-1
CASSRTSDNEQFF
TGTGCCAGCAGTCGGACTAGCGACAATGAGCAGTTCTTC
>TRBD1|TRBV2|-|TRBJ2-1
CASSQPGQGSSYNEQFF
TGTGCCAGCAGTCAGCCGGGACAGGGTAGCTCCTACAATGAGCAGTTCTTC
>-|TRBV10-3|few|TRBJ2-5
CATSRQLQETQYF
TGTGCCACATCCCGACAGCTCCAAGAGACCCAGTACTTC
>TRBD1|TRBV25-1|once|TRBJ1-2
CASSDRRGLYGYTF
TGTGCCAGCAGTGATCGCAGGGGGCTCTATGGCTACACCTTC
>-|TRBV7-8|many|TRBJ2-7
CASSLEAGSYEQYF
TGTGCCAGCAGCTTAGAAGCTGGCTCCTACGAGCAGTACTTC
>TRBD2|TRBV2|many|TRBJ2-1
CASRNDLGLAGKGNEQFF
TGTGCCAGCAGGAACGATCTTGGGCTAGCGGGAAAAGGGAATGAGCAGTTCTTC
>-|TRBV6-1|-|TRBJ2-7
CASSEGEQYF
TGTGCCAGCAGTGAAGGCGAGCAGTACTTC
>TRBD1|TRBV4-1|-|TRBJ2-7
CASSQGTGGAYEQYF
TGCGCCAGCAGCCAGGGGACAGGGGGCGCCTACGAGCAGTACTTC
>-|TRBV4-3|many|TRBJ1-2
CASSHQANYGYTF
TGCGCCAGCAGCCACCAGGCCAACTATGGCTACACCTTC
>TRBD2|TRBV6-2/TRBV6-3|-|TRBJ2-2
CASASWISSGIWSGELFF
TGTGCCAGCGCCTCCTGGATCTCTAGCGGGATTTGGTCCGGGGAGCTGTTTTTT
>TRBD1|TRBV27|-|TRBJ2-1
CASRPFGTESYNEQFF
TGTGCCAGCAGACCCTTCGGGACAGAGTCCTACAATGAGCAGTTCTTC
>TRBD1|TRBV18|many|TRBJ2-2
CASSLRQGDTGELFF
TGTGCCAGCTCCCTTCGACAGGGTGACACCGGGGAGCTGTTTTTT
>-|TRBV3-1|few|TRBJ1-1
CASSQGQFGGAFF
TGTGCCAGCAGCCAAGGACAGTTTGGGGGAGCTTTCTTT
>-|TRBV2|many|TRBJ1-5
CASSGSGVGNQPQHF
TGTGCCAGCAGTGGATCCGGGGTGGGCAATCAGCCCCAGCATTTT